This TCR beta chain was obtained from a study of blood T cells in healthy people across ages. This clonotype was recorded a few times. Its specificity is not known. PCR was performed a second time for about 7 to 12 cycles using a sample-barcoded 5' primer and a J-beta primer mix. Sequencing yielded, for each sample, at least 3 million paired-end reads carrying CDR3. TCRdb redid the calling of the 5' RACE reads with MiXCR, one entry per CDR3 protein. The sample lists 1.5 million to 2 million distinct CDR3 sequences, over 25% occurring once. Regarding the study as a whole: Age showed a roughly linear inverse relationship with TCR beta diversity per million T cells. Considered underestimates were the diversity estimates obtained from one million T cells. Donor CMV infection status was unknown, possibly confounding age-related changes in expanded clonotypes.

The CDR3 sequence is 14 residues long. V shed 4 bases and J shed 8 bases, with 15 bases lying between them. V gene TRBV12-3 or TRBV12-4 combines with J gene TRBJ2-1, with D possibly TRBD2 on 5 matching bases. Sequencing used blood. This clonotype was sampled from a woman aged 30 to 39 in good health. The CDR3 DNA reads TGTGCCAGCAGTTACGGGGTGCCATCGGATGAGCAGTTCTTC. Residues: CASSYGVPSDEQFF.